The 8 T cell receptor beta chains below all came from one sample that was sequenced in a study of blood T cell repertoires in COVID-19. The repertoire was sequenced with immunoSEQ multiplex PCR; TCRdb's copy has only in-frame clones and lacks some. The data contain 150,000 to 200,000 clones, roughly four fifths of them singletons. Specimen: PBMCs or T cells enriched from blood (not recorded which). Source of these receptors: a man aged 35 to 55 who had recovered from COVID-19.

The chain employs TRBV2 and TRBJ1-5, with D possibly being TRBD1 (5 bases). The CDR3 is 16 residues long. Trimming cost V 7 bases and J 4 bases, with 20 bases left between them. The germline CDR1 and CDR2 sequences are SNHLY and FYNNEI. This chain's CDR3 is CASNRQRGRDNQPQHF. As DNA, the CDR3 is TGTGCCAGCAATCGGCAACGGGGGAGAGATAATCAGCCCCAGCATTTT.

The V gene is TRBV3-1 (or the pseudogene TRBV3-2), the J gene TRBJ1-3; D uncertain. The CDR3 spans 15 residues. V lost 0 bases and J lost 0, with 6 bases in between. The V gene's germline CDR1 is LGHDT and CDR2 YNNKEL (reference sequence). The CDR3 DNA is TGTGCCAGCAGCCAAGACCGGAGCTCTGGAAACACCATATATTTT. This gives the protein CASSQDRSSGNTIYF.

The chain employs TRBV6-5 and TRBJ2-7; D might be TRBD1 (5 bases). Germline V lookup: CDR1 MNHEY, CDR2 SVGAGI. Trimming removed 7 bases at V and 1 base at J, with 14 bases between. There are 14 residues in the CDR3. The CDR3 DNA sequence: TGTGCCAGCACCCCCCAAAGACAGTCCTACGAGCAGTACTTC. This codes for CASTPQRQSYEQYF.

The rearrangement joins TRBV19 to TRBJ2-3; TRBD2 aligns across 9 bases. The V and J ends lost 6 bases and 5 bases, in that order; junction bases with no gene match: 3. Germline CDR1 reads LNHDA; CDR2 reads SQIVND (reference sequence). The CDR3 contains 13 residues. The CDR3 is CASSGSGGDTQYF. CDR3 coding DNA: TGTGCCAGTAGCGGTAGCGGGGGAGATACGCAGTATTTT.

V and J are TRBV19 and TRBJ1-6; 9 bases match TRBD1. The V gene's germline CDR1 is LNHDA and CDR2 SQIVND (reference sequence). This CDR3 has 15 amino acids. V trimming: 3 bases; J trimming: 7 bases; junction bases outside the gene matches: 4. CDR3 sequence (DNA): TGTGCCAGTAGTATTCGTGGACAGGGGAATTCACCCCTCCACTTT. This sequence encodes CASSIRGQGNSPLHF.

This clone was recorded only once. The rearrangement links TRBV11-3 to TRBJ2-3; 9 nucleotides match TRBD2. Germline CDR1 is SGHNT and CDR2 is YENEEA. V trimming: 8 bases; J trimming: 6 bases; junction bases outside the gene matches: 6. This CDR3 contains 13 residues. The CDR3 protein is CASEVSGSDTQYF. In nucleotides, the CDR3 is TGTGCCAGCGAGGTTAGCGGGAGCGATACGCAGTATTTT. The variable domain in full, with the rest retrieved from reference TRBV11-3 and TRBJ2-3, is EAGVVQSPRYKIIEKKQPVAFWCNPISGHNTLYWYLQNLGQGPELLIRYENEEAVDDSQLPKDRFSAERLKGVDSTLKIQPAELGDSAVYLCASEVSGSDTQYFGPGTRLTVL.

V and J are TRBV7-2 and TRBJ1-3, with D uncertain. V was shortened by 5 bases and J by 0 bases, with 14 bases between the two germline ends. Germline V lookup: CDR1 SGHTA, CDR2 FQGNSA. The CDR3 contains 16 residues. The CDR3 protein is CASSRDNGLSGNTIYF. As DNA, the CDR3 is TGTGCCAGCAGCCGCGATAACGGTCTCTCTGGAAACACCATATATTTT. Full variable domain (outside the CDR3, taken from reference TRBV7-2 and TRBJ1-3): GAGVSQSPSNKVTEKGKDVELRCDPISGHTALYWYRQSLGQGLEFLIYFQGNSAPDKSGLPSDRFSAERTGGSVSTLTIQRTQQEDSAVYLCASSRDNGLSGNTIYFGEGSWLTVV.

This chain's CDR3 is CASSPPGSQETQYF. CDR3 bases: TGTGCCAGCTCACCACCGGGCAGCCAAGAGACCCAGTACTTC. V usage is TRBV18 and J usage is TRBJ2-5; D unresolved. Germline V gene sequence: CDR1 KGHSH, CDR2 LQKENI. The CDR3 consists of 14 residues. The V gene lost 0 bases and the J gene lost 1 base, with 6 bases spanning the gap.